This TCR beta chain originates from a study of early stage breast cancer tumors. As to this clone: What it binds is not known.

Study-level findings and limits: Enriched TCRB sequences shared across patients were mostly commonly generated sequences. Tumors had approximately 2.7-fold higher T cell density than normal breast.

TCRdb's copy holds only in-frame clones and misses some; the assay was immunoSEQ multiplex PCR. Found here are about 53,000 clones, 80% to 95% of them singletons; the top ten hold around 5%. The receptor's source is a person between 70 and 80 years old with breast cancer. Source material: blood.

This CDR3 is CAWSVNRLYSGANVLTF. The CDR3 DNA reads TGTGCCTGGAGTGTTAACAGGCTATACTCTGGGGCCAACGTCCTGACTTTC. The chain carries TRBV30 and TRBJ2-6; D is possibly TRBD1 (5 bases). The CDR3 spans 17 residues. V was cut by 0 bases and J by 0 bases, with 12 bases left in between. CDR1 is GTSNPN and CDR2 is SVGIG in the germline V gene (reference sequence). Full variable domain (remainder filled in from reference TRBV30 and TRBJ2-6): SQTIHQWPATLVQPVGSPLSLECTVEGTSNPNLYWYRQAAGRGLQLLFYSVGIGQISSEVPQNLSASRPQDRQFILSSKKLLLSDSGFYLCAWSVNRLYSGANVLTFGAGSRLTVL.